What follows are 23 T cell receptor beta chains derived from one specimen sequenced in a study of TIL therapy for anti-PD-1-resistant metastatic lung cancer (dated by TCRdb to the early 2020s). This specimen's time point label, interpreted: pre-treatment sample, taken before nivolumab and TIL therapy. TCR beta CDR3 regions were amplified from genomic DNA by bias-controlled multiplex PCR with the immunoSEQ v3 hsTCRB kit. The table was pulled from immuneACCESS by TCRdb, which kept in-frame rearrangements only. Such tables lose some clones; where checked, under half of the loss comes from unresolved V genes, and the rest has no known cause. Recorded for this sample are more than 45,000 clones; less than 85% of them occurred a single time. The ten largest clonotypes hold about 2% of the sample. Material: blood, obtained at baseline. Source of these receptors: a person aged 30 to 80 with non-small cell lung cancer.

The chain joins TRBV2 to TRBJ1-1; D is uncertain. V was trimmed by 6 bases and J by 5 bases, leaving 16 bases between them. Germline loops: CDR1 SNHLY, CDR2 FYNNEI. The length of the CDR3 is 14 residues. As DNA, the CDR3 is TGTGCCAGCAGCCTTACAAGGGAGGGAACTGAAGCTTTCTTT. This translates into CASSLTREGTEAFF.

V usage is TRBV10-3 and J usage is TRBJ1-1, with 7 positions matching TRBD1. Per germline, CDR1 ENHRY and CDR2 SYGVKD. CDR3 length: 16 amino acids. V trimming: 3 bases; J trimming: 1 base; junction bases outside the gene matches: 8. CDR3 bases: TGTGCCATCAGTGAAGGGCAGGGACAGAAGAACACTGAAGCTTTCTTT. The encoded protein is CAISEGQGQKNTEAFF.

The chain is built from TRBV30 and TRBJ2-7, with D perhaps given as TRBD1 or TRBD2 (5 bases each). V shed 2 bases and J shed 0 bases, with 14 bases lying between them. The CDR3 sequence is 15 residues long. The V gene's germline CDR1 is GTSNPN and CDR2 SVGIG (reference sequence). CDR3 sequence: CAWSLRGTSSYEQYF. CDR3 in DNA: TGTGCCTGGAGTCTGAGGGGAACGAGCTCCTACGAGCAGTACTTC.

The chain couples TRBV12-5 to TRBJ2-7; 9 bases line up with TRBD1. V gave up 0 bases and J gave up 1 base; unmatched junction bases: 7. Germline lookup yields CDR1 LGHNT and CDR2 FRNRAP. The CDR3 contains 17 residues. CDR3 sequence: CASGLVLGTGRSYEQYF. CDR3 nucleotides: TGTGCTAGTGGTTTGGTACTAGGGACAGGGCGATCCTACGAGCAGTACTTC.

Concerning this clone: This sample includes further DNA sequences coding for the same CDR3. The CDR3 DNA is TGTGCCAGCAGTTTGTTCCCGGGTAACACAGATACGCAGTATTTT. Translation gives CASSLFPGNTDTQYF. The V call is TRBV27, the J call TRBJ2-3; D call uncertain. The V gene's germline CDR1 is MNHEY and CDR2 SMNVEV (reference sequence). The CDR3 totals 15 residues. V was pared by 3 bases and J by 2 bases, with 12 bases between.

This clone has more than one count but fewer than ten. The rearrangement joins TRBV4-3 to TRBJ2-1; 9 nucleotides align to TRBD1. The length of the CDR3 is 15 residues. After removal of 1 base from V and 4 bases from J, the junction contained 2 bases not matched to a gene. The germline CDR1 and CDR2 sequences are LGHNA and YSLEER. This CDR3 is CASSQAGQGYNEQFF. The CDR3 nucleotides are TGCGCCAGCAGCCAAGCCGGACAGGGGTACAATGAGCAGTTCTTC.

This chain links TRBV6-6 with TRBJ1-6, with 9 bases aligning to TRBD1. Germline-derived CDR1 and CDR2 are MNHNY and SVGAGI (reference sequence). The CDR3 spans 15 residues. With 5 bases clipped from V and 7 bases from J, the junction kept 6 bases outside the gene matches. Written as DNA, the CDR3 is TGTGCCAGCAGTCGGGACAGGGCATGGAATTCACCCCTCCACTTT. This codes for CASSRDRAWNSPLHF.

The chain couples TRBV2 to TRBJ1-1, with 8 bases fitting TRBD1. Losses at the gene ends were 4 bases for V and 3 bases for J; bases not matched to a gene: 16. CDR3 size: 18 residues. The germline V gene has CDR1 SNHLY and CDR2 FYNNEI. The CDR3 region has the DNA TGTGCCAGCAGTGCCATCGGACAGGGAAGCGTTTTTGACACTGAAGCTTTCTTT. Its translation is CASSAIGQGSVFDTEAFF. The full variable domain, completed using reference TRBV2 and TRBJ1-1, is EPEVTQTPSHQVTQMGQEVILRCVPISNHLYFYWYRQILGQKVEFLVSFYNNEISEKSEIFDDQFSVERPDGSNFTLKIRSTKLEDSAMYFCASSAIGQGSVFDTEAFFGQGTRLTVV.

This chain connects TRBV11-3 to TRBJ2-5, with TRBD2 identical over 9 bases. The CDR3 totals 15 residues. Looked up from germline, CDR1 is SGHNT and CDR2 is YENEEA. After removal of 5 bases from V and 5 bases from J, the junction contained 9 bases not matched to a gene. CDR3 residues: CASSKGLAADETQYF. The DNA for the CDR3 is TGTGCCAGCAGCAAGGGACTAGCAGCGGATGAGACCCAGTACTTC.

V is TRBV7-8 and J is TRBJ2-1; possibly TRBD1 for D (6 bases). The CDR3 sequence is 17 residues long. Trimming cost V 0 bases and J 2 bases, with 14 bases left between them. Germline V gene data show CDR1 as SGHVS and CDR2 as FQNEAQ. The CDR3 loop is CASSLAEGQRTYNEQFF. In DNA form, the CDR3 reads TGTGCCAGCAGCTTAGCGGAAGGACAGAGAACCTACAATGAGCAGTTCTTC.

V is TRBV28 and J is TRBJ1-4, with TRBD1 identical over 8 bases. Germline V CDR1 and CDR2: MDHEN, SYDVKM. The CDR3 extends over 15 amino acids. V lost 5 bases and J lost 8; bases outside the gene matches: 10. The CDR3: CASSQYTGGGEKLFF. In nucleotides, the CDR3 is TGTGCCAGCAGTCAATATACAGGGGGTGGCGAAAAACTGTTTTTT.

The rearrangement links TRBV5-6 to TRBJ2-3; no firm D call. Per germline, CDR1 SGHDT and CDR2 YYEEEE. V was trimmed by 6 bases and J by 2 bases, leaving 13 bases between them. CDR3 size: 14 residues. The CDR3 region has the DNA TGTGCCAGCATGGGGAATCTCGCCACAGATACGCAGTATTTT. It is translated as CASMGNLATDTQYF.

The J gene is TRBJ1-2, the V gene TRBV21-1. TRBV21-1 is labeled a pseudogene. The CDR3 extends over 16 amino acids. CDR3 sequence: CASSKEGTRANYGYTF. CDR3 in DNA: TGTGCCAGCAGCAAAGAAGGGACCCGAGCTAACTATGGCTACACCTTC.

The chain has TRBV6-5 and TRBJ2-7; maybe TRBD1 (7 bases). This CDR3 has 14 residues. Germline values: CDR1 MNHEY, CDR2 SVGAGI. V shed 6 bases and J shed 1 base, with 13 bases lying between them. The CDR3 DNA reads TGTGCCAGCAGCCTCAGGGGGGTGTCCTACGAGCAGTACTTC. Amino acid sequence: CASSLRGVSYEQYF.

J is TRBJ2-1 and V is TRBV7-2; a possible D gene is TRBD1 (6 bases). This CDR3 is 15 amino acids long. Trimming took off 5 bases at V and 5 bases at J, with 16 bases between the two ends. Germline assignment: CDR1 SGHTA and CDR2 FQGNSA. As DNA, the CDR3 is TGTGCCAGCAGCGTGTATAGGGGGATACACAATGAGCAGTTCTTC. Translating it yields CASSVYRGIHNEQFF.

CDR3 bases: TGTGCCAGCTCACCACCGTTGCGGGAGAGAAATGAGCAGTTCTTC. Its protein is CASSPPLRERNEQFF. The gene calls are TRBV18 and TRBJ2-1; 7 nucleotides match TRBD2. V lost 0 bases and J lost 7; bases outside the gene matches: 6. The CDR3 is 15 amino acids. Germline loops: CDR1 KGHSH, CDR2 LQKENI.

A note on this clone: A junction end diverges from the germline sequence, so it may reflect a read error. The V call is TRBV27, the J call TRBJ2-7; TRBD1 matches at 8 bases. Germline CDR1 reads MNHEY; CDR2 reads SMNVEV (reference sequence). The CDR3 runs 16 residues. CDR3 DNA: TGTGCCAGCAGATTTCGTGGGACAGGCTTCTCCGACGAGCAGTACTTC. Translation gives CASRFRGTGFSDEQYF.

The CDR3 nucleotides are TGCGCCAGCAGGGGGGCGTTGGGGAGACAGGGCTTCTACAATGAGCAGTTCTTC. Amino acid sequence: CASRGALGRQGFYNEQFF. The chain employs TRBV5-1 and TRBJ2-1, with 7 positions matching TRBD1. V was pared by 5 bases and J by 3 bases, with 17 bases of the junction left unmatched. CDR1 is SGHRS and CDR2 is YFSETQ in the germline V gene. This CDR3 has 18 residues.

The chain recombines TRBV9 with TRBJ2-7, with TRBD1 matching 8 bases. V shed 0 bases and J 4 bases; nucleotides not matched to a gene: 6. This CDR3 is 15 amino acids long. In germline, CDR1 is SGDLS, CDR2 YYNGEE. Here the CDR3 DNA reads TGTGCCAGCAGCGTAGGGCAGGGGGCAGGATACGAGCAGTACTTC. This gives the protein CASSVGQGAGYEQYF.

This clone has a handful of counts. This chain uses TRBV30 with TRBJ1-4; D gene unclear. Germline assignment: CDR1 GTSNPN and CDR2 SVGIG (reference sequence). The CDR3 length is 13 residues. The CDR3, as DNA: TGTGCGGTGGGAGGCAGGTTTAATGAAAAACTGTTTTTT. Translated: CAVGGRFNEKLFF.

The chain recombines TRBV11-3 with TRBJ2-1; D assignment may be TRBD1 or TRBD2 (5 bases each). V was clipped by 2 bases and J by 2 bases, with 7 bases between them. The germline gives CDR1 SGHNT, CDR2 YENEEA. This CDR3 is built from 14 residues. The chain's CDR3 is CASSLSGPYNEQFF. The CDR3 nucleotides are TGTGCCAGCAGCTTATCGGGACCCTACAATGAGCAGTTCTTC. Together with reference TRBV11-3 and TRBJ2-1, the CDR3 gives the full variable domain: EAGVVQSPRYKIIEKKQPVAFWCNPISGHNTLYWYLQNLGQGPELLIRYENEEAVDDSQLPKDRFSAERLKGVDSTLKIQPAELGDSAVYLCASSLSGPYNEQFFGPGTRLTVL.

The chain couples TRBV28 to TRBJ1-2; D unclear. The germline CDR1 and CDR2 sequences are MDHEN and SYDVKM. The CDR3 covers 11 residues. V lost 8 bases, J lost 4 bases, and 8 bases lay in between. DNA of the CDR3: TGTGCCAGCGGACCTGCCTATGGCTACACCTTC. Amino acid sequence: CASGPAYGYTF.

This chain joins TRBV29-1 and TRBJ2-7; 9 nucleotides agree with TRBD2. V dropped 4 bases and J dropped 6; count of bases not matched to a gene: 10. This CDR3 region has 14 residues. Germline values: CDR1 SQVTM, CDR2 ANQGSEA. This CDR3 is CSVGRAASGIEQYF. The CDR3 nucleotides are TGCAGCGTTGGACGGGCGGCTAGCGGGATCGAGCAGTACTTC.